The present T cell receptor beta chain was sequenced within a study of regulatory T cells in long-lasting Graves disease. The CDR3 has 15 amino acids. V lost 2 bases and J lost 2, with 13 bases in between. Germline V gene sequence: CDR1 MNHEY, CDR2 SVGAGI. As for time point: persistent/refractory GD, antithyroid drugs over 5 years with positive TRAb. Construction of the TCR library relied on RNA isolated from PBMCs. Xi'an, China, was home to the endocrinology department that provided patients. A volume of around 8.7 milliliters of peripheral blood was collected in EDTA tubes. This clonotype was picked up many times. Building the TCR beta libraries relied on iRepertoire HTBI primers, and CDR3 regions underwent Arm-PCR. A single record per CDR3 protein comes from TCRdb applying MiXCR to the multiplex PCR reads. The sample has some 440,000 distinct CDR3 sequences, more than 20% seen once.

The material was peripheral blood mononuclear cells (PBMCs), obtained when the disease was refractory, from a patient treated with antithyroid drugs. The source is a female donor with Graves disease. The V gene is TRBV6-5, the J gene TRBJ2-7; no clear D gene. CDR3 in DNA: TGTGCCAGCAGTTACGATATATCCAGCACCTACGAGCAGTACTTC. Translating it yields CASSYDISSTYEQYF.